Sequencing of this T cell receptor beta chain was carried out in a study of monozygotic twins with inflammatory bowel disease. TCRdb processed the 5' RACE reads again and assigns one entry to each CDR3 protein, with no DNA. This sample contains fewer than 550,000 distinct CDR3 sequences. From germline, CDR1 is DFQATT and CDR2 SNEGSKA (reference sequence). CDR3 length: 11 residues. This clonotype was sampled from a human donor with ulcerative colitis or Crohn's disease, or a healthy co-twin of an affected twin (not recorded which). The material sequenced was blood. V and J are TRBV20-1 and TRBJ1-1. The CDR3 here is CSRIMNTEAFF.